The 27 T cell receptor beta chains given below trace back to one sample, sequenced in a study of glioma-infiltrating T cells. TCR alpha and beta CDR3 regions were amplified from RNA using iRepertoire nested multiplex PCR. TCRdb reanalysed the multiplex PCR reads using MiXCR and keeps one entry per CDR3 protein. The sample yields tens of thousands of distinct CDR3 sequences, less than 30% seen once. The sample consisted of glioma tissue, nonneoplastic brain tissue, or PBMCs (not recorded which). These receptors all stem from a human donor with low-grade glioma or glioblastoma, undergoing nonglioma brain surgery, or in good health (not recorded which).

This chain joins TRBV20-1 and TRBJ2-7; TRBD2 matches 10 bases. The CDR3 totals 13 residues. Germline V gene sequence: CDR1 DFQATT, CDR2 SNEGSKA (reference sequence). Losses at the gene ends were 6 bases for V and 2 bases for J; bases not matched to a gene: 4. The CDR3 DNA follows: TGCAGTGCCACCACTAGCGGGACCTACGAGCAGTACTTC. The encoded protein is CSATTSGTYEQYF.

In the case of this clonotype: A much bigger clone sits one base away, suggesting this may be a read error. DNA of the CDR3: TGTGCCAGCAGTAGAGGGGGCAAAACAGGTACGCAGTATTTT. Protein sequence: CASSRGGKTGTQYF. V is TRBV2 and J is TRBJ2-3; 7 positions match TRBD1. Per the germline V gene, CDR1 is SNHLY and CDR2 is FYNNEI. The CDR3 has 14 residues.

The genes are TRBV20-1 and TRBJ2-3, with TRBD2 identical over 13 bases. The V gene end was trimmed by 4 bases and the J gene end by 5 bases; junction bases not matched to a gene: 9. The CDR3 runs 16 residues. Germline CDR1 reads DFQATT; CDR2 reads SNEGSKA (reference sequence). CDR3: CSATRTSGRNVDTQYF. CDR3 nucleotides: TGCAGTGCTACACGGACTAGCGGGAGAAATGTAGATACGCAGTATTTT.

This clonotype was counted many times. The rearrangement joins TRBV18 to TRBJ1-1; D possibly corresponds to TRBD1 (5 bases). Germline CDR1 is KGHSH and CDR2 is LQKENI. The CDR3 runs to 14 residues. Trimming took off 5 bases at V and 1 base at J, with 11 bases between the two ends. CDR3 residues: CASSGGRTNTEAFF. The CDR3 coding sequence is TGTGCCAGCTCAGGGGGACGGACGAACACTGAAGCTTTCTTT.

Only a few counts were recorded for this clonotype. V gene TRBV5-1 combines with J gene TRBJ2-3, with D perhaps being TRBD1 or TRBD2 (5 bases each). This CDR3 has 14 residues. Trimming removed 6 bases from V and 1 base from J, with 12 bases in between. Germline CDR1 SGHRS, CDR2 YFSETQ. CDR3 residues: CASTSRGGTDTQYF. CDR3 in DNA: TGCGCCAGCACATCGAGGGGAGGCACAGATACGCAGTATTTT.

In regard to this clonotype: The conserved phenylalanine or tryptophan normally closing the CDR3 is absent here, so this likely arose from a read error. The chain is built from TRBV6-1 and TRBJ2-1, with D possibly matching TRBD2 (5 bases). Germline CDR1 is MNHNS and CDR2 is SASEGT. Trimming shortened V by 10 bases and J by 6 bases, and 22 bases separated the two germline ends. The CDR3 consists of 15 residues. The CDR3 nucleotides are TGTGCCATCTCCGGGAAAGGTCTTCGAGTCAATGAGCAGTTCCTC. Its translation: CAISGKGLRVNEQFL.

Note on this clonotype: The junction does not match germline at one end; this may be a read error. J is TRBJ1-5 and V is TRBV6-5, with D hard to call. The CDR3 contains 15 residues. Germline V gives CDR1 MNHEY, CDR2 SVGAGI. The CDR3 nucleotides are TGTGCCAGCTGCCCCGCAGGCAACTTCAATAAGCCCCAGCATTTT. It codes for CASCPAGNFNKPQHF.

This clonotype was observed many times. The rearrangement uses TRBV10-3 and TRBJ2-3; TRBD1 matches 7 bases. This CDR3 spans 18 amino acids. CDR1 is ENHRY and CDR2 is SYGVKD in the germline V gene. Trimming at V came to 0 bases and at J to 2 bases, leaving 11 bases not matched to a gene. The CDR3 is CAISESLTTGWDTDTQYF. CDR3 in DNA: TGTGCCATCAGTGAGTCACTTACGACAGGGTGGGACACAGATACGCAGTATTTT.

This clonotype has at least ten counts. V gene TRBV27 combines with J gene TRBJ2-7; possible D gene TRBD1, 5 bases. The CDR3 contains 15 residues. Trimming removed 3 bases at V and 0 bases at J, with 12 bases between. Germline CDR1 reads MNHEY; CDR2 reads SMNVEV (reference sequence). The CDR3 reads CASSLKDTISYEQYF. The CDR3 DNA reads TGTGCCAGCAGTTTGAAGGACACCATCTCCTACGAGCAGTACTTC.

This rearrangement joins TRBV11-2 to TRBJ2-1; D is undetermined. The germline gives CDR1 SGHAT, CDR2 FQNNGV. There are 13 residues in the CDR3. The ends were cut back, 1 base at V and 6 bases at J, with 7 bases in the middle. The CDR3 bases are TGTGCCAGCAGCTTAGGGGAACCCAATGAGCAGTTCTTC. Protein sequence: CASSLGEPNEQFF.

This clonotype has a count of ten or more. The chain uses TRBV27 and TRBJ2-7, with 7 bases identical to TRBD2. Germline CDR1 MNHEY, CDR2 SMNVEV (reference sequence). With 6 bases clipped from V and 2 bases from J, the junction kept 4 bases outside the gene matches. The CDR3 is made up of 13 amino acids. This CDR3 reads CASRTSVTYEQYF. The DNA of the CDR3 is TGTGCCAGCAGAACTAGCGTTACCTACGAGCAGTACTTC.

This clonotype was counted ten times or more. CDR3: CAISESQGGNQPQHF. The DNA for the CDR3 is TGTGCCATCAGTGAGTCCCAGGGTGGCAATCAGCCCCAGCATTTT. The chain recombines TRBV10-3 with TRBJ1-5; D may be TRBD1 (5 bases). The V gene's germline CDR1 is ENHRY and CDR2 SYGVKD. Trimming pared 0 bases from V and 2 bases from J, leaving 8 bases between. CDR3 length equals 15 residues.

The rearrangement links TRBV5-1 to TRBJ2-1; TRBD2 matches 8 bases. Looked up from germline, CDR1 is SGHRS and CDR2 is YFSETQ. J lost 4 bases, V lost 5 bases, and 8 bases had no gene match. This CDR3 has 15 amino acids. The CDR3 spells CASSYPGLEYNEQFF. In DNA form, the CDR3 reads TGCGCCAGCAGTTACCCGGGACTAGAATACAATGAGCAGTTCTTC.

The chain employs TRBV19 and TRBJ2-3; the match to TRBD1 covers 8 bases. The CDR3 loop spans 14 amino acids. The germline gives CDR1 LNHDA, CDR2 SQIVND (reference sequence). After removal of 5 bases from V and 3 bases from J, the junction contained 4 bases not matched to a gene. CDR3 bases: TGTGCCAGTAGTGGGCGGACAGGGACAGATACGCAGTATTTT. Its protein is CASSGRTGTDTQYF. The full variable domain, rest sourced from reference TRBV19 and TRBJ2-3, is DGGITQSPKYLFRKEGQNVTLSCEQNLNHDAMYWYRQDPGQGLRLIYYSQIVNDFQKGDIAEGYSVSREKKESFPLTVTSAQKNPTAFYLCASSGRTGTDTQYFGPGTRLTVL.

The V gene is TRBV20-1, the J gene TRBJ1-1; a possible D gene is TRBD1 (6 bases). Germline CDR1 DFQATT, CDR2 SNEGSKA (reference sequence). Trimming stripped 2 bases from V and 4 bases from J, with 11 bases between. The CDR3 is 13 amino acids. This CDR3 is CSARQGLSTEAFF. CDR3 nucleotide sequence: TGCAGTGCTAGACAGGGGTTGAGCACTGAAGCTTTCTTT.

This clonotype appeared many times. The genes are TRBV20-1 and TRBJ2-3, with 10 positions matching TRBD2. Germline assignment: CDR1 DFQATT and CDR2 SNEGSKA (reference sequence). Trimming at V came to 0 bases and at J to 5 bases, leaving 17 bases not matched to a gene. CDR3 length: 19 residues. DNA for the CDR3: TGCAGTGCTAGAGACCCAAGGGGGACTAGCGCCAAAGTGGTAGATACGCAGTATTTT. This gives the protein CSARDPRGTSAKVVDTQYF.

This clonotype has at least ten counts. The rearrangement joins TRBV12-3 or TRBV12-4 to TRBJ1-5; 8 bases agree with TRBD1. The CDR3 is 14 residues long. V shed 5 bases, J shed 8 bases, and the junction held 8 bases outside the gene matches. The CDR3 coding sequence is TGTGCCAGCAGTCTCAGACAGGGGAGGGAGCCCCAGCATTTT. Translating gives CASSLRQGREPQHF.

This clonotype was counted many times. V usage is TRBV12-3 or TRBV12-4 and J usage is TRBJ1-2; the D gene is possibly TRBD1 (6 bases). The V and J ends lost 5 bases and 2 bases respectively, with 9 bases between them. CDR3 length: 13 residues. This CDR3 is CASSIGGNYGYTF. The CDR3 DNA reads as TGTGCCAGCAGTATAGGGGGGAACTATGGCTACACCTTC.

This clonotype has a handful of counts. The chain links TRBV3-1 to TRBJ1-2, with TRBD1 matching over 8 bases. The CDR3 covers 14 residues. V trimming: 4 bases; J trimming: 3 bases; junction bases outside the gene matches: 4. Germline-derived CDR1 and CDR2 are LGHDT and YNNKEL (reference sequence). The CDR3 loop reads CASSRTGGYYGYTF. In DNA form, the CDR3 reads TGTGCCAGCAGCCGAACAGGGGGATACTATGGCTACACCTTC.

This clonotype occurred many times. The chain employs TRBV12-3 or TRBV12-4 and TRBJ2-1; D may be TRBD1 (6 bases). With 5 bases removed from V and 8 bases from J, the gap between germline ends came to 13 bases. This CDR3 is 13 amino acids long. This CDR3 is CASSRGHPDEQFF. The CDR3 nucleotides are TGTGCCAGCAGTAGGGGACACCCGGATGAGCAGTTCTTC.

The chain uses TRBV7-9 and TRBJ2-7; 9 positions match TRBD1. Per the germline V gene, CDR1 is SEHNR and CDR2 is FQNEAQ (reference sequence). V was clipped by 4 bases and J by 7 bases; unmatched bases: 8. The CDR3 length is 14 residues. The CDR3 DNA follows: TGTGCCAGCAGCTCACAGGGGGCAGGCGGGGAGCAGTACTTC. As protein: CASSSQGAGGEQYF.

Ten or more counts support this clonotype. The chain joins TRBV6-2 or TRBV6-3 to TRBJ2-1, with a possible D match to TRBD2 (7 bases). The ends were cut back, 2 bases at V and 5 bases at J, with 13 bases in the middle. CDR3 length equals 15 residues. CDR1 is MNHEY and CDR2 is SVGEGT in the germline V gene. The DNA of the CDR3 is TGTGCCAGCAGTTACGGGGGGGCCAATAACAATGAGCAGTTCTTC. Translating gives CASSYGGANNNEQFF.

The rearrangement joins TRBV2 to TRBJ2-1, with D hard to call. Germline CDR1 SNHLY, CDR2 FYNNEI. This CDR3 has 14 residues. The V end was cut by 0 bases, the J end by 7 bases, with 10 bases between. In nucleotides, the CDR3 is TGTGCCAGCAGTGAAGCGAATAGTTATAATGAGCAGTTCTTC. This sequence encodes CASSEANSYNEQFF.

The chain links TRBV7-8 to TRBJ1-5; TRBD1 might be the D (5 bases). V was trimmed by 1 base and J by 5 bases, leaving 12 bases between them. The CDR3 consists of 15 residues. CDR1 is SGHVS, CDR2 FQNEAQ, per germline. Written as DNA, the CDR3 is TGTGCCAGCAGCTTAGGAGCAGGGTTCTATCAGCCCCAGCATTTT. It encodes CASSLGAGFYQPQHF. Supplemented by reference TRBV7-8 and TRBJ1-5, the full variable domain reads GAGVSQSPRYKVAKRGQDVALRCDPISGHVSLFWYQQALGQGPEFLTYFQNEAQLDKSGLPSDRFFAERPEGSVSTLKIQRTQQEDSAVYLCASSLGAGFYQPQHFGDGTRLSIL.

The genes are TRBV12-3 or TRBV12-4 and TRBJ2-3; D may be TRBD2 (7 bases). Trimming took 9 bases from V and 4 from J, leaving 17 bases between them. The CDR3 loop spans 14 amino acids. The DNA of the CDR3 is TGTGCCAGAAGTAGGGGGGGCTCCCCAGATACGCAGTATTTT. It is translated as CARSRGGSPDTQYF.

V usage is TRBV19 and J usage is TRBJ2-2; 10 nucleotides match TRBD1. The germline gives CDR1 LNHDA, CDR2 SQIVND (reference sequence). The CDR3 length is 15 residues. V lost 7 bases to trimming and J lost 7 bases; unmatched junction nucleotides: 9. The CDR3 DNA sequence: TGTGCCAGTACACGGCTGGACAGGGGGGTCGGGGAGCTGTTTTTT. This codes for CASTRLDRGVGELFF. Drawing the rest from reference TRBV19 and TRBJ2-2, the complete variable domain is DGGITQSPKYLFRKEGQNVTLSCEQNLNHDAMYWYRQDPGQGLRLIYYSQIVNDFQKGDIAEGYSVSREKKESFPLTVTSAQKNPTAFYLCASTRLDRGVGELFFGEGSRLTVL.

The chain links TRBV5-4 to TRBJ1-3, with a possible D match to TRBD1 (5 bases). V dropped 2 bases and J dropped 2 bases, with 8 bases sitting between them. This CDR3 comprises 14 residues. In germline, CDR1 is SGHNT, CDR2 YYREEE (reference sequence). The CDR3, as DNA: TGTGCCAGCAGCTTCGAGACAGCTGGAAACACCATATATTTT. This gives the protein CASSFETAGNTIYF.